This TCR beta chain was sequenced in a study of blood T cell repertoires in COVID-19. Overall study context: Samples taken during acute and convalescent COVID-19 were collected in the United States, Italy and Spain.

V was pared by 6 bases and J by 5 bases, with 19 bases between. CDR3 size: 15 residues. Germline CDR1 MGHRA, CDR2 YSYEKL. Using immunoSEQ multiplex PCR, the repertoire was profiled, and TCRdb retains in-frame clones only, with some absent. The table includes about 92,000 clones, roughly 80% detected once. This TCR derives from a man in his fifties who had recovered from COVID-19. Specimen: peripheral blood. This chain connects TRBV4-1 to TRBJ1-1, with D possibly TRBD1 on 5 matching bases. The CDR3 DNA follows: TGCGCCAGCAGACATTCCAGGGTAGAAGGGACTGAAGCTTTCTTT. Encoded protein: CASRHSRVEGTEAFF.